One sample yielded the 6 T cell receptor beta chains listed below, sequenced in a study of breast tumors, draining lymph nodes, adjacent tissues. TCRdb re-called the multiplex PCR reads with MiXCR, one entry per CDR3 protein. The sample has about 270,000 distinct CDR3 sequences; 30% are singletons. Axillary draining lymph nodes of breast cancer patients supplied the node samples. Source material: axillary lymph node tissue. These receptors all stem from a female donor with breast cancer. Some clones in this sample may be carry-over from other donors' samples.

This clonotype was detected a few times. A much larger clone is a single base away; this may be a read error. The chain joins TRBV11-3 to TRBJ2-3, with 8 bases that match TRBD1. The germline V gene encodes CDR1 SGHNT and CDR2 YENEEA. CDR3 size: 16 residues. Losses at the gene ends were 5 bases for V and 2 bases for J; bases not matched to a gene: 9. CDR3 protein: CASSQDRVAHTDTQYF. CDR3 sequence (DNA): TGTGCCAGCAGCCAGGACAGGGTGGCACACACAGATACGCAGTATTTT.

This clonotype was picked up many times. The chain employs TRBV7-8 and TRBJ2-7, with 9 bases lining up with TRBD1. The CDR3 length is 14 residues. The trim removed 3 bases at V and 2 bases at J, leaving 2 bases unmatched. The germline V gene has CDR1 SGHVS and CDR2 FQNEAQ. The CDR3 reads CASSLGQGTYEQYF. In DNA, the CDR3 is TGTGCCAGCAGCTTGGGACAGGGAACCTACGAGCAGTACTTC.

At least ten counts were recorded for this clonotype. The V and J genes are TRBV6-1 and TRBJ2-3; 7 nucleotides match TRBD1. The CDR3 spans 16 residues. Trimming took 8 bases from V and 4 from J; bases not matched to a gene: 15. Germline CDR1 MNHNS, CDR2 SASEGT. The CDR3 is CASRRLRGLGSDTQYF. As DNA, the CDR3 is TGTGCCAGCCGTCGTCTTAGGGGGCTGGGGTCAGATACGCAGTATTTT.

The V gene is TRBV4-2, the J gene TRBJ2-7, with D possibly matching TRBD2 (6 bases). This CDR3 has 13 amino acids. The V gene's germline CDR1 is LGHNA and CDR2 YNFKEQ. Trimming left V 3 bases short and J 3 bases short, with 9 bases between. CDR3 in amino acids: CASSQGGRYEQYF. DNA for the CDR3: TGTGCCAGCAGCCAGGGGGGACGCTACGAGCAGTACTTC.

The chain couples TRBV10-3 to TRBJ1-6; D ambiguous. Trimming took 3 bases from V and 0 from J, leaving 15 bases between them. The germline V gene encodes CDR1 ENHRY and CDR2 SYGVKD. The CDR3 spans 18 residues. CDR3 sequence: CAISDLASRSSYNSPLHF. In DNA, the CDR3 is TGTGCCATCAGTGATTTAGCTAGTCGGAGCTCCTATAATTCACCCCTCCACTTT.

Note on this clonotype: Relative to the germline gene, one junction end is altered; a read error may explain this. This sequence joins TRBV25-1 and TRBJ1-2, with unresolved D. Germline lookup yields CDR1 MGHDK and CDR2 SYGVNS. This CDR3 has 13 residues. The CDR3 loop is CASGDSRVNGYTF. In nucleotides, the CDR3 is TGTGCCAGCGGTGATAGCAGAGTCAATGGCTACACCTTC.